Reported below is one T cell receptor (beta chain). Only in-frame clones appear in the TCRdb table, and some are missing; sequencing was by immunoSEQ multiplex PCR. The repertoire has approximately 130,000 clones, about 92% of them found once; the top ten carry approximately 0.99%. This sample is drawn from a study of OX40 agonist ivuxolimab in advanced cancers. The sample here was CD4+ or CD8+ T cells sorted from blood, taken in a trial of the OX40 agonist ivuxolimab. The origin of this receptor is an adult with an advanced solid tumor such as melanoma, head and neck, liver or kidney cancer.

The CDR3 DNA reads as TGTGCCACCCGGGGGAGGGGTGACCACGAGCAGTACTTC. Residues: CATRGRGDHEQYF. This rearrangement joins TRBV11-2 to TRBJ2-7; 7 bases line up with TRBD2. Trimming removed 10 bases from V and 5 bases from J; junction bases left unmatched: 11. Germline CDR1 SGHAT, CDR2 FQNNGV. This CDR3 region has 13 residues.